The next 30 T cell receptor beta chains were all read from a single sample in a study of siplizumab effects on memory and regulatory T cells. Assay: immunoSEQ multiplex PCR; the TCRdb copy retains only in-frame clones and omits some. The sample includes 110,000 or so clones, roughly 91% of them seen just once. The sequenced material came from CD4+ T cells sorted from blood. These receptors all come from a human donor in good health.

J is TRBJ1-4 and V is TRBV4-2; weak D call: TRBD1 (5 bases). The CDR3 sequence is 15 residues long. The germline gives CDR1 LGHNA, CDR2 YNFKEQ. V lost 5 bases to trimming and J lost 1 base, with 11 bases between them. CDR3 residues: CASSKQGQTNEKLFF. The CDR3 bases are TGTGCCAGCAGCAAGCAGGGTCAAACTAATGAAAAACTGTTTTTT.

V usage is TRBV29-1 and J usage is TRBJ1-1; the D is unclear. CDR1 is SQVTM and CDR2 is ANQGSEA in the germline V gene. The length of the CDR3 is 11 residues. Trimming took off 3 bases at V and 5 bases at J, with 7 bases between the two ends. The CDR3 region has the DNA TGCAGCGTTGACTGGAGGACTGAAGCTTTCTTT. Translated: CSVDWRTEAFF.

V usage is TRBV6-4 and J usage is TRBJ2-5, with D unresolved. This CDR3 region has 11 residues. V was shortened by 6 bases and J by 1 base, with 3 bases between the two germline ends. From germline, CDR1 is MRHNA and CDR2 SNTAGT. The CDR3 loop reads CASRFQETQYF. CDR3 in DNA: TGTGCCAGCAGGTTCCAAGAGACCCAGTACTTC.

V is TRBV9 and J is TRBJ2-3; TRBD2 aligns across 8 bases. After removal of 4 bases from V and 5 bases from J, the junction contained 9 bases not matched to a gene. The germline gives CDR1 SGDLS, CDR2 YYNGEE. CDR3 size: 15 residues. The CDR3 is CASSLTDRGGDTQYF. DNA for the CDR3: TGTGCCAGCAGCCTCACCGATCGGGGGGGAGATACGCAGTATTTT.

The chain employs TRBV9 and TRBJ1-2, with D unresolved. This CDR3 contains 16 residues. CDR1 is SGDLS, CDR2 YYNGEE, per germline. The V and J ends lost 0 bases and 0 bases respectively, with 12 bases between them. The CDR3 spells CASSVGSSRSNYGYTF. Written as DNA, the CDR3 is TGTGCCAGCAGCGTAGGCTCTTCTCGATCTAACTATGGCTACACCTTC.

The chain couples TRBV19 to TRBJ2-7; TRBD2 matches 9 bases. The CDR3 sequence is 15 residues long. The V gene's germline CDR1 is LNHDA and CDR2 SQIVND (reference sequence). The junction had 6 bases not matched to a gene; V was cut back by 3 bases and J by 3 bases. CDR3 loop: CASSMGLAGSYEQYF. The CDR3 nucleotides are TGTGCCAGTAGTATGGGCCTAGCGGGGAGCTACGAGCAGTACTTC.

V and J are TRBV9 and TRBJ1-4; TRBD1 is a possible D gene (5 bases). There are 12 residues in the CDR3. Germline assignment: CDR1 SGDLS and CDR2 YYNGEE. Deletions cut 4 bases from V and 8 bases from J, with 9 bases between. CDR3 in amino acids: CASSQKGEKLFF. The CDR3, as DNA: TGTGCCAGCAGCCAGAAGGGGGAAAAACTGTTTTTT.

The chain carries TRBV5-1 and TRBJ1-5, with D perhaps TRBD1 (6 bases). This CDR3 is 15 amino acids long. The ends were cut back, 0 bases at V and 5 bases at J, with 12 bases in the middle. Germline CDR1 reads SGHRS; CDR2 reads YFSETQ. CDR3 DNA sequence: TGCGCCAGCAGCTTGGTTTGGGGGGCTGATCAGCCCCAGCATTTT. Its translation is CASSLVWGADQPQHF.

The V and J genes are TRBV4-3 and TRBJ1-1; the match to TRBD1 covers 7 bases. J lost 5 bases, V lost 0 bases, and 9 bases had no gene match. The CDR3 covers 16 residues. Germline assignment: CDR1 LGHNA and CDR2 YSLEER. The CDR3 DNA reads as TGCGCCAGCAGCCAAGAGATTAGACCCAGGGGGACTGAAGCTTTCTTT. It is translated as CASSQEIRPRGTEAFF.

The chain links TRBV5-1 to TRBJ2-3; TRBD2 matches 11 bases. CDR3 length equals 15 residues. Unmatched junction bases numbered 6, after V lost 3 bases and J lost 6 bases. Per the germline V gene, CDR1 is SGHRS and CDR2 is YFSETQ. The CDR3 reads CASSSGLAGADTQYF. The CDR3 DNA follows: TGCGCCAGCAGCTCCGGACTAGCGGGTGCCGATACGCAGTATTTT.

The chain couples TRBV11-3 to TRBJ2-3, with 10 bases identical to TRBD2. The junction had 6 bases not matched to a gene; V was cut back by 0 bases and J by 3 bases. The CDR3 runs to 17 residues. Germline CDR1 SGHNT, CDR2 YENEEA. The CDR3, as DNA: TGTGCCAGCAGCTTAGATCTTGTAGCGGGAGGAACAGATACGCAGTATTTT. It codes for CASSLDLVAGGTDTQYF.

The chain uses TRBV5-1 and TRBJ2-6; no definite D call. V was pared by 4 bases and J by 0 bases, with 5 bases between. CDR3 length equals 14 residues. The germline gives CDR1 SGHRS, CDR2 YFSETQ. CDR3 in amino acids: CASSVGSGANVLTF. CDR3 coding DNA: TGCGCCAGCAGCGTGGGCTCTGGGGCCAACGTCCTGACTTTC. Based on the CDR3 plus reference TRBV5-1 and TRBJ2-6, the full variable domain is KAGVTQTPRYLIKTRGQQVTLSCSPISGHRSVSWYQQTPGQGLQFLFEYFSETQRNKGNFPGRFSGRQFSNSRSEMNVSTLELGDSALYLCASSVGSGANVLTFGAGSRLTVL.

The chain is built from TRBV5-1 and TRBJ2-2; the match to TRBD2 covers 9 bases. In germline, CDR1 is SGHRS, CDR2 YFSETQ. With V trimmed by 1 base and J by 4 bases, 5 bases remained unmatched. CDR3 length equals 16 residues. CDR3 sequence reads: CASSLTAGGGTGELFF. For the CDR3, the DNA is TGCGCCAGCAGCTTGACAGCGGGGGGCGGCACCGGGGAGCTGTTTTTT. Complete variable domain (other parts from reference TRBV5-1 and TRBJ2-2): KAGVTQTPRYLIKTRGQQVTLSCSPISGHRSVSWYQQTPGQGLQFLFEYFSETQRNKGNFPGRFSGRQFSNSRSEMNVSTLELGDSALYLCASSLTAGGGTGELFFGEGSRLTVL.

The V and J genes are TRBV11-3 and TRBJ2-3, with 7 bases aligning to TRBD2. This CDR3 contains 12 residues. Germline-derived CDR1 and CDR2 are SGHNT and YENEEA. V was pared by 4 bases and J by 5 bases, with 0 bases of the junction left unmatched. CDR3 DNA: TGTGCCAGCAGCTGGGGGGGAGATACGCAGTATTTT. Translating it yields CASSWGGDTQYF.

The chain joins TRBV4-3 to TRBJ2-1, with D uncertain. This CDR3 contains 14 residues. V was shortened by 1 base and J by 9 bases, with 13 bases between the two germline ends. The V gene's germline CDR1 is LGHNA and CDR2 YSLEER. The CDR3 DNA sequence: TGCGCCAGCAGCCAAGTTAGTTGGTTGGGTGAGCAGTTCTTC. This encodes CASSQVSWLGEQFF.

This chain uses TRBV30 with TRBJ2-7; D gene ambiguous. The CDR3 is made up of 12 amino acids. Trimming took off 0 bases at V and 9 bases at J, with 12 bases between the two ends. The germline CDR1 and CDR2 sequences are GTSNPN and SVGIG (reference sequence). The CDR3 nucleotides read TGTGCCTGGAGTGTATTAGGGCCCGGGCAGTACTTC. It is translated as CAWSVLGPGQYF.

V is TRBV5-6 and J is TRBJ1-1; 9 bases are shared with TRBD1. Unmatched junction bases numbered 5, after V lost 6 bases and J lost 5 bases. The CDR3 totals 13 residues. The germline V gene has CDR1 SGHDT and CDR2 YYEEEE. The CDR3 nucleotides read TGTGCCAGCACCCCGGACAGGGGAACTGAAGCTTTCTTT. Its translation is CASTPDRGTEAFF.

The chain combines TRBV18 with TRBJ1-2; the D gene is possibly TRBD1 (6 bases). This CDR3 region has 13 residues. Trimming shortened V by 5 bases and J by 3 bases, and 10 bases separated the two germline ends. Germline CDR1 is KGHSH and CDR2 is LQKENI. The CDR3 here is CASSANRDYGYTF. DNA for the CDR3: TGTGCCAGCTCAGCCAACAGGGACTATGGCTACACCTTC. Based on the CDR3 plus reference TRBV18 and TRBJ1-2, the full variable domain is NAGVMQNPRHLVRRRGQEARLRCSPMKGHSHVYWYRQLPEEGLKFMVYLQKENIIDESGMPKERFSAEFPKEGPSILRIQQVVRGDSAAYFCASSANRDYGYTFGSGTRLTVV.

This chain links TRBV6-1 with TRBJ1-2, with 10 bases aligning to TRBD1. CDR3 size: 14 residues. The V segment lost 7 bases and the J segment 4 bases; nucleotides outside the gene matches: 6. Per the germline V gene, CDR1 is MNHNS and CDR2 is SASEGT. CDR3: CASTDRGRSYGYTF. The CDR3 DNA follows: TGTGCCAGCACTGACAGGGGGCGCAGCTATGGCTACACCTTC.

V usage is TRBV7-9 and J usage is TRBJ2-1; TRBD2 aligns across 9 bases. J was trimmed by 1 base and V by 6 bases; bases with no gene match: 4. The germline CDR1 and CDR2 sequences are SEHNR and FQNEAQ (reference sequence). CDR3 size: 15 residues. The CDR3 is CASRPSGKSYNEQFF. The CDR3 nucleotides read TGTGCCAGCAGACCTAGCGGGAAATCCTACAATGAGCAGTTCTTC.

Points on this clone: One end of the junction is discordant with germline, which a read error may explain. J is TRBJ2-7 and V is TRBV7-8, with unresolved D. The germline V gene has CDR1 SGHVS and CDR2 FQNEAQ. This CDR3 comprises 14 residues. The CDR3 nucleotides are TGTGCCAGCAGCTTAGTATTGGGCTCCTCCGAGCAGTACTTC. Translating it yields CASSLVLGSSEQYF.

The chain links TRBV27 to TRBJ1-2; D is unresolved. The CDR3 is made up of 13 amino acids. The germline V gene encodes CDR1 MNHEY and CDR2 SMNVEV (reference sequence). V was cut by 3 bases and J by 5 bases, with 10 bases left in between. In DNA, the CDR3 is TGTGCCAGCAGTTTCTCCGGTTTTTATGGCTACACCTTC. This encodes CASSFSGFYGYTF.

This chain uses TRBV29-1 with TRBJ2-1; TRBD2 aligns across 14 bases. Germline CDR1 SQVTM, CDR2 ANQGSEA. This CDR3 comprises 14 residues. V was clipped by 4 bases and J by 15 bases; unmatched bases: 11. The CDR3 sequence is CSVVKTSGGGGLFF. CDR3 coding DNA: TGCAGCGTTGTTAAGACTAGCGGGGGGGGAGGTCTGTTCTTC.

This clone came up once. V usage is TRBV6-1 and J usage is TRBJ2-1, with D perhaps assigned TRBD1 or TRBD2 (6 bases each). This CDR3 is built from 14 residues. Germline V lookup: CDR1 MNHNS, CDR2 SASEGT. V dropped 7 bases and J dropped 4 bases, with 14 bases sitting between them. DNA of the CDR3: TGTGCCAGCAATTCCGGAGGGGGGTACAATGAGCAGTTCTTC. Its protein product is CASNSGGGYNEQFF.

The V call is TRBV4-1, the J call TRBJ1-4; D is ambiguous. Deletions cut 1 base from V and 8 bases from J, with 14 bases between. Germline-derived CDR1 and CDR2 are MGHRA and YSYEKL. The CDR3 runs 15 residues. The CDR3 region is CASSQVVTGREKLFF. The CDR3 region has the DNA TGCGCCAGCAGCCAAGTGGTAACCGGTCGGGAAAAACTGTTTTTT.

V is TRBV7-9 and J is TRBJ1-1, with 7 bases matching TRBD1. Germline trimming cut 1 base from V and 10 bases from J; bases unmatched to any gene: 0. The CDR3 totals 11 residues. The germline gives CDR1 SEHNR, CDR2 FQNEAQ (reference sequence). The DNA for the CDR3 is TGTGCCAGCAGCTTAGACAGGGGAGCTTTCTTT. Translation: CASSLDRGAFF.

With regard to this clone: Other nucleotide sequences from this sample produce the same CDR3. V is TRBV19 and J is TRBJ1-5, with 7 bases that match TRBD1. The CDR3 is made up of 14 amino acids. Germline V gene lookup returns CDR1 LNHDA and CDR2 SQIVND (reference sequence). J was trimmed by 1 base and V by 10 bases; bases with no gene match: 7. The CDR3 loop reads CATRQGLSNQPQHF. In nucleotides, the CDR3 is TGTGCCACACGACAGGGTCTGAGCAATCAGCCCCAGCATTTT.

This chain links TRBV7-9 with TRBJ1-3; 7 nucleotides align to TRBD1. Trimming at V came to 4 bases and at J to 1 base, leaving 4 bases not matched to a gene. This CDR3 is built from 15 residues. Germline V gene data show CDR1 as SEHNR and CDR2 as FQNEAQ (reference sequence). The CDR3 loop is CASSYTGESGNTIYF. Here the CDR3 DNA reads TGTGCCAGCAGCTATACAGGGGAATCTGGAAACACCATATATTTT.

The chain has TRBV9 and TRBJ2-7; 10 nucleotides agree with TRBD2. The V gene's germline CDR1 is SGDLS and CDR2 YYNGEE. The trim removed 0 bases at V and 2 bases at J, leaving 2 bases unmatched. The CDR3 loop spans 15 amino acids. The CDR3 is CASSVGTSGTYEQYF. The CDR3 region has the DNA TGTGCCAGCAGCGTAGGGACTAGCGGAACCTACGAGCAGTACTTC.

This chain links TRBV5-1 with TRBJ1-2, with D possibly matching TRBD1 (5 bases). The germline CDR1 and CDR2 sequences are SGHRS and YFSETQ. This CDR3 spans 14 amino acids. V lost 4 bases, J lost 5 bases, and 15 bases lay in between. Here the CDR3 reads CASSQLPGTYGYTF. The CDR3 nucleotides are TGCGCCAGCAGCCAACTACCTGGGACGTATGGCTACACCTTC.